The next 26 T cell receptor beta chains were all read from a single sample in a study of radiation and T cells in renal cell carcinoma. Here immunoSEQ multiplex PCR was the method, and the copy in TCRdb shows in-frame clones only, minus some. Of 150,000 to 200,000 clones in the sample, around 89% were seen once. Regarding time point: blood 4 weeks post-SBRT, at nephrectomy. As for treatment: 15 Gy SBRT to primary tumor, nephrectomy 4 weeks later. The source material was blood, sampled from a patient whose treatment included radiotherapy and nephrectomy. All receptors come from a woman between 45 and 60 years old with renal cell carcinoma.

This sequence joins TRBV19 and TRBJ1-1; possibly TRBD1 for D (5 bases). Per germline, CDR1 LNHDA and CDR2 SQIVND (reference sequence). Trimming cost V 5 bases and J 1 base, with 14 bases left between them. This CDR3 is 15 amino acids long. The CDR3 DNA is TGTGCCAGTAGTCCCACGGGACTGTCGAACACTGAAGCTTTCTTT. It codes for CASSPTGLSNTEAFF.

This chain joins TRBV27 and TRBJ1-2, with D unclear. CDR3 size: 16 residues. V lost 1 base and J 2 bases, leaving 14 bases between the germline ends. Germline V gene data show CDR1 as MNHEY and CDR2 as SMNVEV (reference sequence). The CDR3 DNA is TGTGCCAGCAGTTTATTCACTCCGCCTAGGAACTATGGCTACACCTTC. Its translation is CASSLFTPPRNYGYTF.

This sequence joins TRBV18 and TRBJ1-2; unclear D gene. V dropped 3 bases and J dropped 0 bases, with 11 bases sitting between them. The CDR3 spans 15 residues. Germline V gene data show CDR1 as KGHSH and CDR2 as LQKENI. The CDR3 DNA reads TGTGCCAGCTCACCCCGTGAGTCTGCTAACTATGGCTACACCTTC. Amino acid sequence: CASSPRESANYGYTF. Full variable domain (outside the CDR3, taken from reference TRBV18 and TRBJ1-2): NAGVMQNPRHLVRRRGQEARLRCSPMKGHSHVYWYRQLPEEGLKFMVYLQKENIIDESGMPKERFSAEFPKEGPSILRIQQVVRGDSAAYFCASSPRESANYGYTFGSGTRLTVV.

This clone was seen only once. The chain carries TRBV5-5 and TRBJ1-1; D ambiguous. V was cut by 0 bases and J by 7 bases, with 13 bases left in between. The CDR3 spans 14 residues. CDR1 is SGHKS and CDR2 is YYEKEE in the germline V gene (reference sequence). The CDR3 nucleotides are TGTGCCAGCAGCTTGGTGGCCAGAGCTATTGAAGCTTTCTTT. This encodes CASSLVARAIEAFF.

The chain couples TRBV10-3 to TRBJ1-3, with D unresolved. V was clipped by 3 bases and J by 0 bases, with 15 bases between them. Germline V CDR1 and CDR2: ENHRY, SYGVKD. This CDR3 contains 17 residues. DNA of the CDR3: TGTGCCATCAGTGACCTAGGACGGACGGACTCTGGAAACACCATATATTTT. It encodes CAISDLGRTDSGNTIYF.

The chain is built from TRBV4-1 and TRBJ1-2, with D unresolved. CDR3 length: 15 residues. CDR1 and CDR2 from the germline V gene are MGHRA and YSYEKL. The ends were cut back, 0 bases at V and 2 bases at J, with 10 bases in the middle. The CDR3 spells CASSQESRLNYGYTF. For the CDR3, the DNA is TGCGCCAGCAGCCAAGAGTCCAGGCTGAACTATGGCTACACCTTC.

The J gene is TRBJ2-7, the V gene TRBV19; TRBD1 matches 9 bases. After removal of 1 base from V and 4 bases from J, the junction contained 5 bases not matched to a gene. CDR1 is LNHDA, CDR2 SQIVND, per germline (reference sequence). This CDR3 is 15 amino acids long. The CDR3 loop is CASSIATGQGYEQYF. The CDR3 DNA follows: TGTGCCAGTAGTATAGCCACCGGACAGGGGTACGAGCAGTACTTC.

The J gene is TRBJ2-5, the V gene TRBV2, with 11 bases lining up with TRBD2. The trim removed 4 bases at V and 0 bases at J, leaving 4 bases unmatched. The CDR3 has 16 residues. Per germline, CDR1 SNHLY and CDR2 FYNNEI. The DNA of the CDR3 is TGTGCCAGCAGTGGTTCTAGCGGGGGGCACCAAGAGACCCAGTACTTC. Translated: CASSGSSGGHQETQYF. The complete variable domain, with remaining parts taken from reference TRBV2 and TRBJ2-5, reads EPEVTQTPSHQVTQMGQEVILRCVPISNHLYFYWYRQILGQKVEFLVSFYNNEISEKSEIFDDQFSVERPDGSNFTLKIRSTKLEDSAMYFCASSGSSGGHQETQYFGPGTRLLVL.

The chain is built from TRBV5-1 and TRBJ2-7; a weak D match, TRBD2 (6 bases). Germline V gives CDR1 SGHRS, CDR2 YFSETQ. V gave up 2 bases and J gave up 0 bases, with 12 bases separating them. The CDR3 length is 15 residues. In DNA, the CDR3 is TGCGCCAGCAGCTTTACGGAGGGAGGCTCCTACGAGCAGTACTTC. Its protein product is CASSFTEGGSYEQYF. The full variable domain, in which reference TRBV5-1 and TRBJ2-7 provide the parts outside the CDR3, is KAGVTQTPRYLIKTRGQQVTLSCSPISGHRSVSWYQQTPGQGLQFLFEYFSETQRNKGNFPGRFSGRQFSNSRSEMNVSTLELGDSALYLCASSFTEGGSYEQYFGPGTRLTVT.

The V and J genes are TRBV29-1 and TRBJ1-1; the D is unclear. The CDR3 is 12 amino acids. Trimming took 4 bases from V and 5 from J, leaving 11 bases between them. CDR1 and CDR2 from the germline V gene are SQVTM and ANQGSEA. CDR3 DNA: TGCAGCGTTGGGTCCGGCATAACTGAAGCTTTCTTT. Amino acid sequence: CSVGSGITEAFF.

DNA of the CDR3: TGCGCCAGCGCTCTAGCGGACCCCACAGATACGCAGTATTTT. It codes for CASALADPTDTQYF. The chain joins TRBV5-1 to TRBJ2-3; 7 positions match TRBD2. The junction had 7 bases not matched to a gene; V was cut back by 7 bases and J by 2 bases. The CDR3 loop spans 14 amino acids. Germline V gene data show CDR1 as SGHRS and CDR2 as YFSETQ.

The chain joins TRBV12-5 to TRBJ1-1; tentatively, D is TRBD1 (5 bases). The length of the CDR3 is 13 residues. Germline assignment: CDR1 LGHNT and CDR2 FRNRAP. V was clipped by 3 bases and J by 8 bases, with 13 bases between them. The CDR3 nucleotides are TGTGCTAGTGGTTTAACCAGGACAAGGGAAGCTTTCTTT. As protein: CASGLTRTREAFF.

The chain couples TRBV6-1 to TRBJ2-4; 10 bases line up with TRBD1. Germline assignment: CDR1 MNHNS and CDR2 SASEGT. Trimming removed 10 bases from V and 2 bases from J; junction bases left unmatched: 5. The CDR3 spans 14 residues. CDR3 DNA: TGTGCCATTAGACAGGGGGCGTCCAAAAACATTCAGTACTTC. Translation gives CAIRQGASKNIQYF.

The chain carries TRBV6-6 and TRBJ1-2; D possibly corresponds to TRBD1 (6 bases). V was shortened by 5 bases and J by 0 bases, with 10 bases between the two germline ends. This CDR3 has 14 amino acids. Germline V lookup: CDR1 MNHNY, CDR2 SVGAGI (reference sequence). The CDR3 nucleotides read TGTGCCAGCAGTCGGACAGAAGCTAACTATGGCTACACCTTC. Translation: CASSRTEANYGYTF.

This clone was seen just once. Compared with germline, one end of the junction differs, possibly owing to a read error. This sequence joins TRBV6-5 and TRBJ1-2; D might be TRBD1 (5 bases). Germline CDR1 is MNHEY and CDR2 is SVGAGI. The CDR3 loop spans 14 amino acids. Here the CDR3 reads CASRERGVDLLVDF. For the CDR3, the DNA is TGTGCCAGCAGAGAACGGGGGGTCGATCTACTCGTCGACTTC.

This clone was seen a single time. The chain has TRBV5-4 and TRBJ2-7; D is undetermined. The CDR3 totals 13 residues. Germline CDR1 reads SGHNT; CDR2 reads YYREEE (reference sequence). Trimming shortened V by 0 bases and J by 3 bases, and 7 bases separated the two germline ends. The DNA for the CDR3 is TGTGCCAGCAGCTTGGGCCAGGACTACGAGCAGTACTTC. This sequence encodes CASSLGQDYEQYF.

J is TRBJ2-5 and V is TRBV5-4, with D possibly matching TRBD2 (6 bases). CDR3 size: 14 residues. The V gene's germline CDR1 is SGHNT and CDR2 YYREEE (reference sequence). Trimming stripped 0 bases from V and 1 base from J, with 7 bases between. CDR3 in amino acids: CASSLAGVQETQYF. In DNA, the CDR3 is TGTGCCAGCAGCTTGGCGGGGGTCCAAGAGACCCAGTACTTC.

The chain couples TRBV5-6 to TRBJ2-2, with a possible D match to TRBD1 (6 bases). This CDR3 comprises 14 residues. Germline V gene data show CDR1 as SGHDT and CDR2 as YYEEEE. Trimming cost V 5 bases and J 5 bases, with 13 bases left between them. The CDR3 is CASRTQGRTGELFF. CDR3 in DNA: TGTGCCAGCAGAACACAGGGACGGACCGGGGAGCTGTTTTTT.

With respect to this clone: The sample holds other DNA sequences that translate to the same CDR3. The chain joins TRBV18 to TRBJ2-7; D is uncertain. Germline values: CDR1 KGHSH, CDR2 LQKENI. V was cut by 3 bases and J by 3 bases, with 6 bases left in between. The CDR3 has 12 amino acids. The CDR3 DNA reads TGTGCCAGCTCACCCTCCAGCTACGAGCAGTACTTC. It translates to CASSPSSYEQYF.

The rearrangement joins TRBV5-1 to TRBJ1-3; possible D gene TRBD1, 6 bases. CDR1 SGHRS and CDR2 YFSETQ come from the germline V gene. The CDR3 extends over 14 amino acids. V lost 4 bases and J lost 2, with 10 bases in between. CDR3 nucleotides: TGCGCCAGCAGCGAGGGGGACACTGGAAACACCATATATTTT. Protein: CASSEGDTGNTIYF.

The J gene is TRBJ2-7, the V gene TRBV7-2; D is perhaps TRBD2 (5 bases). CDR3 size: 15 residues. Trimming took 1 base from V and 2 from J, leaving 12 bases between them. Per germline, CDR1 SGHTA and CDR2 FQGNSA. CDR3: CASSLDAGGPYEQYF. The DNA for the CDR3 is TGTGCCAGCAGCTTAGATGCGGGCGGTCCCTACGAGCAGTACTTC.

The chain combines TRBV11-2 with TRBJ1-2; TRBD1 agrees at 10 bases. J was trimmed by 8 bases and V by 6 bases; bases with no gene match: 15. CDR3 size: 16 residues. Looked up from germline, CDR1 is SGHAT and CDR2 is FQNNGV. The chain's CDR3 is CASRSVPSGTGDGYTF. As DNA, the CDR3 is TGTGCCAGCAGGTCGGTCCCCTCCGGGACAGGGGACGGCTACACCTTC.

The chain combines TRBV29-1 with TRBJ2-5; possibly TRBD2 for D (7 bases). In germline, CDR1 is SQVTM, CDR2 ANQGSEA. The ends were cut back, 7 bases at V and 2 bases at J, with 14 bases in the middle. The CDR3 is 13 amino acids. The CDR3 nucleotides are TGCAGCGGTGCGGCGGGGGCGCAAGAGACCCAGTACTTC. Encoded protein: CSGAAGAQETQYF. Together with reference TRBV29-1 and TRBJ2-5, the CDR3 gives the full variable domain: SAVISQKPSRDICQRGTSLTIQCQVDSQVTMMFWYRQQPGQSLTLIATANQGSEATYESGFVIDKFPISRPNLTFSTLTVSNMSPEDSSIYLCSGAAGAQETQYFGPGTRLLVL.

To note about this clone: Compared with germline, one end of the junction differs, possibly owing to a read error. The gene calls are TRBV7-7 and TRBJ1-3; a weak D match, TRBD1 (5 bases). Germline V gene data show CDR1 as SSHAT and CDR2 as FNYEAQ (reference sequence). This CDR3 is built from 15 residues. As DNA, the CDR3 is TGTGCTAGCAGTCCAGGGACCCCGCCTGGAAACACCATATATTTT. This encodes CASSPGTPPGNTIYF.

The V gene is TRBV2, the J gene TRBJ1-6; D remains ambiguous. V dropped 3 bases and J dropped 8 bases, with 14 bases sitting between them. CDR3 length: 15 residues. Germline V gene data show CDR1 as SNHLY and CDR2 as FYNNEI. The CDR3 sequence: CASSEGTGRYSPLHF. DNA for the CDR3: TGTGCCAGCAGTGAGGGCACTGGAAGATATTCACCCCTCCACTTT.

The chain joins TRBV7-9 to TRBJ1-1; 9 nucleotides align to TRBD1. The CDR3 covers 17 residues. Germline assignment: CDR1 SEHNR and CDR2 FQNEAQ (reference sequence). Germline trimming cut 1 base from V and 3 bases from J; bases unmatched to any gene: 9. CDR3 sequence (DNA): TGTGCCAGCAGCTTAGTAACAAGGACAGGGGCTTACACTGAAGCTTTCTTT. This sequence encodes CASSLVTRTGAYTEAFF.